The source of this TCR beta chain is a study of blood T cell repertoires in COVID-19. Study context: The samples span acute and convalescent COVID-19 from the United States, Italy and Spain. Sources were T cells, B-cell-depleted T cells, or PBMCs; the material itself was cDNA or gDNA.

Original processing notes: Reference gene primer amplification yielded estimated nucleated cell counts. Data came from immunoSEQ multiplex PCR; TCRdb stores just in-frame clones and leaves some out. The V and J calls and clone size were taken over from that table, and D and trimming were inferred from the DNA. The sample contains 250,000 or so clones, roughly 84% of which appear only once. There are 13 residues in the CDR3. Germline values: CDR1 SNHLY, CDR2 FYNNEI. Trimming cost V 1 base and J 7 bases, with 10 bases left between them. The sequence derives from a woman between 35 and 50 years old who had recovered from COVID-19. The rearrangement uses TRBV2 and TRBJ1-2; tentatively, D is TRBD1 (5 bases). What was sequenced was peripheral blood. The CDR3 DNA follows: TGTGCCAGCAGTGAAGAGGCAGGGATTGGCTACACCTTC. Translated: CASSEEAGIGYTF.